This T cell receptor beta chain emerged from a study of vaccination effects on CD4 cells after COVID-19. The table came from immunoSEQ multiplex PCR; TCRdb's copy has only in-frame clones and leaves some out. The data hold tens of thousands of clones, with 60% to 80% observed a single time. Antigen-specific CD4+ T cells expanded by the ViraFEST assay with viral peptide pools were then sequenced. Once cultured for around 11 days, the cells underwent separation to obtain CD4+ T cells. BNT162b2 vaccine or mRNA-1273 vaccine was given to participants in two doses. In the vaccine recipients, nucleocapsid antibodies were negative and there was no prior SARS-CoV-2 infection. The germline V gene has CDR1 SGHTA and CDR2 FQGNSA. The CDR3 extends over 14 amino acids. The ends lost 5 bases at V and 5 bases at J; junction bases unmatched: 7. Of note for this clone: Its antigen is not known.

This TCR came from a human donor who received a COVID-19 vaccine. The chain links TRBV7-2 to TRBJ2-5; 8 bases align to TRBD1. Sequenced material: CD4+ T cells from PBMCs cultured with HCoV-OC43 spike peptides, taken after COVID-19 vaccination. The subset: HCoV-OC43 spike overlapping peptide pool stimulation. CDR3 region: CASSPRGRGETQYF. CDR3 DNA sequence: TGTGCCAGCAGCCCCAGGGGGCGAGGGGAGACCCAGTACTTC.